This TCR beta chain was captured in a study of T cell repertoires in cytomegalovirus infection. Study as a whole: Both a matching HLA type and CMV infection were indicated by public TCR beta signatures.

General study points: HLA-C-restricted CMV clonotypes gave the most frequent clonotype in two of eight donors. Carriage of CMV together with the relevant HLA was identifiable through cumulative public TCR beta family frequency.

This clonotype was detected a few times. Its antigen is currently unknown. Trimming took off 2 bases at V and 10 bases at J, with 12 bases between the two ends. The CDR3 spans 14 residues. MiXCR, applied by TCRdb to the reads, yields one record per CDR3 protein. The sample records 300,000 to 400,000 distinct CDR3 sequences, 8% to 9.5% being singletons. This sequence was found in a human donor in good health (CMV status not recorded). Some clones in this sample may be carry-over from other donors' samples. Material: PBMCs. The rearrangement links TRBV12-3 or TRBV12-4 to TRBJ1-6; TRBD1 might be the D (6 bases). The CDR3 reads CASSLLGALSPLHF. The CDR3 bases are TGTGCCAGCAGTTTACTGGGGGCTTTATCACCCCTCCACTTT.